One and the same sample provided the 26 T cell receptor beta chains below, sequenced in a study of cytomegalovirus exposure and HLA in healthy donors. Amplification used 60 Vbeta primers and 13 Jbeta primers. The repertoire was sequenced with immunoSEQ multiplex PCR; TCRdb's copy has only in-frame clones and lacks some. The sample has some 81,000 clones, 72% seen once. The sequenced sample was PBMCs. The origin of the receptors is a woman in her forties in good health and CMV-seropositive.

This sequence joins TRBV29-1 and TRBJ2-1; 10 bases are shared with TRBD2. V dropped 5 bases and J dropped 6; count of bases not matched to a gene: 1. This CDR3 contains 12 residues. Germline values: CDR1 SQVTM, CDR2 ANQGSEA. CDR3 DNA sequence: TGCAGCGTTCCTAGCGGGAGCAATGAGCAGTTCTTC. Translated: CSVPSGSNEQFF.

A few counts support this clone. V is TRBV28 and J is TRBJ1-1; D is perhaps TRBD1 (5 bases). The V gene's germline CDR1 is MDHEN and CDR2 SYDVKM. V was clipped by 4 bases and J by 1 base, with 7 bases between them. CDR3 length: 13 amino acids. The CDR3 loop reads CASSSTGNTEAFF. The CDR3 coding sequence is TGTGCCAGCAGTTCAACAGGGAACACTGAAGCTTTCTTT.

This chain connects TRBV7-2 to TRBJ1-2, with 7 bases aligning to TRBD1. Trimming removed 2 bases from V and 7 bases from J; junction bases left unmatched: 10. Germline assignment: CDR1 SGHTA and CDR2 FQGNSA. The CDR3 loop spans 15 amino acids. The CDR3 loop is CASSLIEQGLGGYTF. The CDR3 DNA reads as TGTGCCAGCAGCTTAATCGAACAGGGGTTAGGTGGCTACACCTTC.

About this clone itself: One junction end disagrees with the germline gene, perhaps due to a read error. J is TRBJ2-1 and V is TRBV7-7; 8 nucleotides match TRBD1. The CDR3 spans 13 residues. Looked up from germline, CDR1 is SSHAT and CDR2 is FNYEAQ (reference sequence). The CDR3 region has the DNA TGTGCTAGCAGCTTGACAGGGGCAGGTGAGCAGTTCTTC. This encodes CASSLTGAGEQFF.

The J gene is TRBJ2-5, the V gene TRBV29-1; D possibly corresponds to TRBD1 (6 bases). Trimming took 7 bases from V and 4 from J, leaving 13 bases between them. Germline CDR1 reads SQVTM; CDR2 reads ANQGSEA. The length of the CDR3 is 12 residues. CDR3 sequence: CSATGWRETQYF. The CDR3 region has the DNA TGCAGCGCAACAGGGTGGCGAGAGACCCAGTACTTC. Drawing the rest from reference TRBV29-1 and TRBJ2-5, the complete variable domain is SAVISQKPSRDICQRGTSLTIQCQVDSQVTMMFWYRQQPGQSLTLIATANQGSEATYESGFVIDKFPISRPNLTFSTLTVSNMSPEDSSIYLCSATGWRETQYFGPGTRLLVL.

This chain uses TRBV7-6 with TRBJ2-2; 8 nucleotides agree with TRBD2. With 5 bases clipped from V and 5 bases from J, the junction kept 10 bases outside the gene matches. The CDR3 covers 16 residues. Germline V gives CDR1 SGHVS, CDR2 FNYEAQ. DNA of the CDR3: TGTGCCAGCAGCCCGGGGGGGGCCATCGGGACCGGGGAGCTGTTTTTT. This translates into CASSPGGAIGTGELFF.

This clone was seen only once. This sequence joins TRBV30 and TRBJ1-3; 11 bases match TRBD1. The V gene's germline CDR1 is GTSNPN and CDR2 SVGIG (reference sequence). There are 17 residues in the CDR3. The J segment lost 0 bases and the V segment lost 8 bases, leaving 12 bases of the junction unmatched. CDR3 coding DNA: TGTGCCCGTGGGACAGGGGGGAACTACAACTCTGGAAACACCATATATTTT. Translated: CARGTGGNYNSGNTIYF.

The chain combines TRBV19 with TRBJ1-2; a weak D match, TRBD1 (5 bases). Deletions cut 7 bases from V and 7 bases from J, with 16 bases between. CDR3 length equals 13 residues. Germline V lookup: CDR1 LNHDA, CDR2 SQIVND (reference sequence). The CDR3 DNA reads TGTGCCAGTACCTCCCGGGGGACGGGTGGCTACACCTTC. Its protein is CASTSRGTGGYTF.

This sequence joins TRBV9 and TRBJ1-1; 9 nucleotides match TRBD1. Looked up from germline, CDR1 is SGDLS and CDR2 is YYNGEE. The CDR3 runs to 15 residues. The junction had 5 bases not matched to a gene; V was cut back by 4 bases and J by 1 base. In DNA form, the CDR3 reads TGTGCCAGCAGCCGGGGGACAGGGTGGAACACTGAAGCTTTCTTT. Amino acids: CASSRGTGWNTEAFF.

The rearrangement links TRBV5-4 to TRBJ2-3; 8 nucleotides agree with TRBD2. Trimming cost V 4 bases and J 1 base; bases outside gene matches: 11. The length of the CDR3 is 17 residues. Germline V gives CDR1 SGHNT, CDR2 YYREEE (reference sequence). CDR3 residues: CASSPGTSRGGTDTQYF. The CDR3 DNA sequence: TGTGCCAGCAGCCCCGGGACTAGTCGAGGAGGCACAGATACGCAGTATTTT.

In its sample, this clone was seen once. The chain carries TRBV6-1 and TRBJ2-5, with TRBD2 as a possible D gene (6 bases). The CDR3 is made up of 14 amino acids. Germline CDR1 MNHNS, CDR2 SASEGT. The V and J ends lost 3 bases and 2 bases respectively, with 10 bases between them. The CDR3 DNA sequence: TGTGCCAGCAGTGATTCGGCGGGGCAAGAGACCCAGTACTTC. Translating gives CASSDSAGQETQYF.

CDR3 region: CASSSPRGTDTQYF. The CDR3 DNA follows: TGTGCCAGCAGCTCCCCTCGGGGGACAGATACGCAGTATTTT. V usage is TRBV7-6 and J usage is TRBJ2-3, with D perhaps TRBD2 (6 bases). Trimming cost V 4 bases and J 3 bases, with 11 bases left between them. CDR1 SGHVS and CDR2 FNYEAQ come from the germline V gene. This CDR3 has 14 amino acids.

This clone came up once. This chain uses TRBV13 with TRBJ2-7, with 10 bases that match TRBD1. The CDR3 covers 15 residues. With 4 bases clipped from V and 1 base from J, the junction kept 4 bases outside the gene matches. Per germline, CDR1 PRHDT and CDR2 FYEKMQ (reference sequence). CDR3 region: CASSSRDRGSYEQYF. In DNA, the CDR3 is TGTGCCAGCAGCTCCCGGGACAGGGGTTCCTACGAGCAGTACTTC.

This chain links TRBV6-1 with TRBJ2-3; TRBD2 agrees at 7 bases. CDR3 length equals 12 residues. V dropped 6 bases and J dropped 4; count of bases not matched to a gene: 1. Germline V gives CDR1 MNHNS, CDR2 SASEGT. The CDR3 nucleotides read TGTGCCAGCAGGCGGGGGTCAGATACGCAGTATTTT. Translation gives CASRRGSDTQYF.

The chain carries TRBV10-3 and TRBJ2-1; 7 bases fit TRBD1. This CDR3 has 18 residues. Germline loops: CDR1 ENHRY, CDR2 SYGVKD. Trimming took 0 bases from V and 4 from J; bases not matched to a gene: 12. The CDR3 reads CAISESLRTDREYNEQFF. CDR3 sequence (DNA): TGTGCCATCAGTGAGTCCTTGAGAACTGACAGGGAATACAATGAGCAGTTCTTC.

The CDR3 bases are TGCGCCGGCTCAGACAGCCTTTGGGGCTACACCTTC. This translates into CAGSDSLWGYTF. V usage is TRBV23-1 and J usage is TRBJ1-2; a possible D gene is TRBD1 (5 bases). TRBV23-1 is marked as an open reading frame, function uncertain. The CDR3 totals 12 residues. Trimming pared 11 bases from V and 8 bases from J, leaving 18 bases between.

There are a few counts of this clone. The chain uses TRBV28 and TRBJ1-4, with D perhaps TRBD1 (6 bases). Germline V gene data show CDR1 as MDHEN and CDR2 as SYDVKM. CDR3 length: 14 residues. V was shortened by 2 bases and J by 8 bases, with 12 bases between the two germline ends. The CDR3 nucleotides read TGTGCCAGCAGTTTAATACAGGGCAGGGAAAAACTGTTTTTT. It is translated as CASSLIQGREKLFF.

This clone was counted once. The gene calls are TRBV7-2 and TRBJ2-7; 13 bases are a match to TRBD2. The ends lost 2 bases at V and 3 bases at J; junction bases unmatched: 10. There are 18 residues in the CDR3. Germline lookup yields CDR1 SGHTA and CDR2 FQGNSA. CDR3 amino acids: CASSLPTSGGFRGYEQYF. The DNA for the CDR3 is TGTGCCAGCAGCTTACCGACTAGCGGGGGGTTTAGGGGCTACGAGCAGTACTTC. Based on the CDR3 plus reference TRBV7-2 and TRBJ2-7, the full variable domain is GAGVSQSPSNKVTEKGKDVELRCDPISGHTALYWYRQSLGQGLEFLIYFQGNSAPDKSGLPSDRFSAERTGGSVSTLTIQRTQQEDSAVYLCASSLPTSGGFRGYEQYFGPGTRLTVT.

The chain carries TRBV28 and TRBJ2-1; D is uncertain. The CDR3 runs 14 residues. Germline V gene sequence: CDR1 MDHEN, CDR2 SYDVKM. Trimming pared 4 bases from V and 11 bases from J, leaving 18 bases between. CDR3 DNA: TGTGCCAGCAGTTCCCACTCCTTAAAGTATCAGCAGTTCTTC. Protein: CASSSHSLKYQQFF. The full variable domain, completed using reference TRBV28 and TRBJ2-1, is DVKVTQSSRYLVKRTGEKVFLECVQDMDHENMFWYRQDPGLGLRLIYFSYDVKMKEKGDIPEGYSVSREKKERFSLILESASTNQTSMYLCASSSHSLKYQQFFGPGTRLTVL.

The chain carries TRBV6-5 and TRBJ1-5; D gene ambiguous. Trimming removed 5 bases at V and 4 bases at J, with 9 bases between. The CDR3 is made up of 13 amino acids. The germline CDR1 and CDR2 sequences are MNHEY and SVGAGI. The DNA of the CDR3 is TGTGCCAGCAGTGACCTGAGGAATCAGCCCCAGCATTTT. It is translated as CASSDLRNQPQHF.

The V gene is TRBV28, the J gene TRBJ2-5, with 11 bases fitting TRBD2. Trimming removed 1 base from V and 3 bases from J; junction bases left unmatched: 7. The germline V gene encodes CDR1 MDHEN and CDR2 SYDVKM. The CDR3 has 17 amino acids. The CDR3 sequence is CASSLFMTSGDKETQYF. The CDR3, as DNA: TGTGCCAGCAGTTTATTCATGACTAGCGGGGATAAAGAGACCCAGTACTTC.

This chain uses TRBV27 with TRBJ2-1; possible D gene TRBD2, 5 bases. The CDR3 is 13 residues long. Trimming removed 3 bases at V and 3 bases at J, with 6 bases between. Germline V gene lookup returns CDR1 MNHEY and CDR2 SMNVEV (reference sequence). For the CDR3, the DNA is TGTGCCAGCAGTTTCCGGGACTACAATGAGCAGTTCTTC. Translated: CASSFRDYNEQFF.

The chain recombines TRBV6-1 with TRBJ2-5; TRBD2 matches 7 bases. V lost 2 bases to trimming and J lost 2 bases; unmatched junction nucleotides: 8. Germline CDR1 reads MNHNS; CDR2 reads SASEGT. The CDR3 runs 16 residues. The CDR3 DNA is TGTGCCAGCAGTGAATTCCGGGGAGGGCGACAAGAGACCCAGTACTTC. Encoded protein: CASSEFRGGRQETQYF.

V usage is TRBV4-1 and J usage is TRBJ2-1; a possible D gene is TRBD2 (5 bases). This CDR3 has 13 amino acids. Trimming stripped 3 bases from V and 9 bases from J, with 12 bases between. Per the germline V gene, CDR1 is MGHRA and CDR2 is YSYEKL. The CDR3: CASSQGAGIEQFF. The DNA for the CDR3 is TGCGCCAGCAGCCAGGGAGCAGGCATTGAGCAGTTCTTC.

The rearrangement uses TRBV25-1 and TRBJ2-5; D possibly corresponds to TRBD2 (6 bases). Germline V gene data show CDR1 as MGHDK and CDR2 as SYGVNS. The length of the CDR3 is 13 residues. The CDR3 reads CAANGGLQETQYF. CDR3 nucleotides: TGTGCTGCGAATGGCGGACTACAAGAGACCCAGTACTTC.

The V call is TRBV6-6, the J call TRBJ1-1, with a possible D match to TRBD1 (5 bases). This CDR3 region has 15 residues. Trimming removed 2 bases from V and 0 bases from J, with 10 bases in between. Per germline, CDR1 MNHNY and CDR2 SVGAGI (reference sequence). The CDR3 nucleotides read TGTGCCAGCAGTTACAATCGGGGGTTGAACACTGAAGCTTTCTTT. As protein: CASSYNRGLNTEAFF.